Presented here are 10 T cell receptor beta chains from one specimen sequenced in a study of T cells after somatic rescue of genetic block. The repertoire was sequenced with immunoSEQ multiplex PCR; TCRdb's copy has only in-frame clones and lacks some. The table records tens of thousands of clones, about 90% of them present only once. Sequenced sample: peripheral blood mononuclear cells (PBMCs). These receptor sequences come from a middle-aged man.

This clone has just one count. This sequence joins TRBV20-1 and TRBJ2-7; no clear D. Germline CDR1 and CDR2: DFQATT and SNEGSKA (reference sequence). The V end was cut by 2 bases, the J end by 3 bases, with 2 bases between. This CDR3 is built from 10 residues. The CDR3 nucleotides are TGCAGTGCTAGAAGCTACGAGCAGTACTTC. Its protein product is CSARSYEQYF.

The CDR3 DNA reads as TGTGCCAGCAGTGAATATAGGGGCGTAGGTGGCTACACCTTC. Its translation is CASSEYRGVGGYTF. The chain employs TRBV25-1 and TRBJ1-2; the D gene is possibly TRBD1 (5 bases). Germline V gives CDR1 MGHDK, CDR2 SYGVNS. The CDR3 totals 14 residues. Between the trimmed V and J ends, which lost 0 bases and 7 bases, there was a span of 12 bases.

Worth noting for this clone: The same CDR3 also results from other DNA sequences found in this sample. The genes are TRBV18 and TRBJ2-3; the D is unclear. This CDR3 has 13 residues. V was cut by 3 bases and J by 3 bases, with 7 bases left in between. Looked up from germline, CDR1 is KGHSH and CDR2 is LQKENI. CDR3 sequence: CASSPRRTDTQYF. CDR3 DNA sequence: TGTGCCAGCTCACCGCGCCGGACAGATACGCAGTATTTT.

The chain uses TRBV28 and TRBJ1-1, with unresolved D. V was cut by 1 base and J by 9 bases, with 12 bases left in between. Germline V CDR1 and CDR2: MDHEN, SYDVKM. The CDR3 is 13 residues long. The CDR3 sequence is CASSLSPPTKAFF. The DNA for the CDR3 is TGTGCCAGCAGTTTATCGCCCCCCACCAAAGCTTTCTTT.

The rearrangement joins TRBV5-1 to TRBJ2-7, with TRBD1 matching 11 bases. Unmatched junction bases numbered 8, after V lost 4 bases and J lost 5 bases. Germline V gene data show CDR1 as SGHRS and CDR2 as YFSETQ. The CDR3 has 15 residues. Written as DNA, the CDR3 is TGCGCCAGCAGCGGAGGACAGGGGGCACCGGACGAGCAGTACTTC. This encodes CASSGGQGAPDEQYF.

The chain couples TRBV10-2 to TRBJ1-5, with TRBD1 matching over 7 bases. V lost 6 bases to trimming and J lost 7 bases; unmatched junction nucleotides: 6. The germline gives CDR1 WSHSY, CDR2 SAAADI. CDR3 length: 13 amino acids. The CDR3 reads CASSDRTGQPQHF. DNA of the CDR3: TGCGCCAGCAGCGACAGGACAGGACAGCCCCAGCATTTT.

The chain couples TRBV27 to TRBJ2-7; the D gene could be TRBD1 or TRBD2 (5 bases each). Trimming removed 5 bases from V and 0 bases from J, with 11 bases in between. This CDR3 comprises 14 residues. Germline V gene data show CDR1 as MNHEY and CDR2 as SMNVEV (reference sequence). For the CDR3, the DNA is TGTGCCAGCAGTGAGGGCAGGGTCTCCTACGAGCAGTACTTC. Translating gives CASSEGRVSYEQYF.

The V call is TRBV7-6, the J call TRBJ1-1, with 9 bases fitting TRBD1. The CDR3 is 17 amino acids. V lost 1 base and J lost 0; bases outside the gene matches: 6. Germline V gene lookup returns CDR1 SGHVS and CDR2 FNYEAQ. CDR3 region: CASSLGAGTGMNTEAFF. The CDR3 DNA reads TGTGCCAGCAGCTTAGGAGCCGGGACAGGGATGAACACTGAAGCTTTCTTT.

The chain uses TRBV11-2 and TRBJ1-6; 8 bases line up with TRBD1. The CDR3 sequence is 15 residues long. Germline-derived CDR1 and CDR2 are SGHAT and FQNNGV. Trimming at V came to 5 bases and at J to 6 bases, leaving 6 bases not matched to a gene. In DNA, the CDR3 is TGTGCCAGCAGCCCCGGGACAGGCCTTAATTCACCCCTCCACTTT. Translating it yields CASSPGTGLNSPLHF.

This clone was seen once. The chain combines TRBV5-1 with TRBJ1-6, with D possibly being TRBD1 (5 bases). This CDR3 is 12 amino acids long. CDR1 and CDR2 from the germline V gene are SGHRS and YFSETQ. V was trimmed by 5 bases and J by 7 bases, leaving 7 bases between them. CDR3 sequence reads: CASRRDNSPLHF. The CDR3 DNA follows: TGCGCCAGCAGACGGGACAATTCACCCCTCCACTTT.